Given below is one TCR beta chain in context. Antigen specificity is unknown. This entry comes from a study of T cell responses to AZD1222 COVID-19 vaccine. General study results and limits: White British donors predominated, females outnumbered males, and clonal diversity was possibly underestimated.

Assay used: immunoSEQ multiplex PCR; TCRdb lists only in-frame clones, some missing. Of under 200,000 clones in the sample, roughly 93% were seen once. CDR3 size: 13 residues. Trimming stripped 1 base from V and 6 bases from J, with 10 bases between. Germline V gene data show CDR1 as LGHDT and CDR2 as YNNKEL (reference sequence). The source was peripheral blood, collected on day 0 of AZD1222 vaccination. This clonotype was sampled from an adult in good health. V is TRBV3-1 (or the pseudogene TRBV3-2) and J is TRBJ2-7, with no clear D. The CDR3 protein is CASSQGRLSEQYF. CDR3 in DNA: TGTGCCAGCAGCCAAGGCCGGTTGTCCGAGCAGTACTTC.